These 14 T cell receptor beta chains originate from one sample sequenced in a study of blood T cell repertoires in COVID-19 (dated by TCRdb to about 2020). The library was generated by the immunoSEQ multiplex PCR assay. TCRdb mirrors the immuneACCESS table, restricted to in-frame sequences. Some clones are absent from its copies; in checked studies, under half trace to an unresolved V gene, and the reason for the others is unknown. This sample holds approximately 220,000 clones; approximately 89% were observed only once. The top ten clones comprise roughly 4% of the sample. The specimen was PBMCs or T cells enriched from blood (not recorded which). Source of these receptors: a woman in her 30s with acute COVID-19.

This chain joins TRBV10-3 and TRBJ2-5; possible D gene TRBD2, 5 bases. V shed 6 bases and J shed 5 bases, with 10 bases lying between them. This CDR3 region has 12 residues. Germline CDR1 and CDR2: ENHRY and SYGVKD. The CDR3 loop reads CAIRREGETQYF. The CDR3 coding sequence is TGTGCCATCAGGAGGGAAGGGGAGACCCAGTACTTC.

This clone was recorded once. This chain uses TRBV10-2 with TRBJ2-3, with 7 bases fitting TRBD2. The CDR3 consists of 15 residues. The germline CDR1 and CDR2 sequences are WSHSY and SAAADI. The V and J ends lost 8 bases and 2 bases, in that order; junction bases with no gene match: 10. The CDR3: CASSWEGSITDTQYF. The CDR3 nucleotides are TGCGCCAGCTCCTGGGAGGGGTCGATCACAGATACGCAGTATTTT.

CDR3 sequence (DNA): TGCAGCGTTGGGGGCAGGGGTTACACTGAAGCTTTCTTT. It encodes CSVGGRGYTEAFF. V and J are TRBV29-1 and TRBJ1-1, with a weak D call TRBD1 (6 bases). Germline CDR1 reads SQVTM; CDR2 reads ANQGSEA. V shed 4 bases and J shed 3 bases, with 12 bases lying between them. The CDR3 runs to 13 residues.

The chain uses TRBV20-1 and TRBJ1-2, with unresolved D. The CDR3 covers 12 residues. Trimming removed 3 bases from V and 8 bases from J, with 13 bases in between. Germline V gene sequence: CDR1 DFQATT, CDR2 SNEGSKA (reference sequence). The chain's CDR3 is CSASIPGRGYTF. The CDR3 DNA is TGCAGTGCTAGTATACCGGGAAGAGGCTACACCTTC.

This clone was found a few times. The V gene is TRBV10-1, the J gene TRBJ1-1, with a tentative D call TRBD1 (6 bases). From germline, CDR1 is WNHNN and CDR2 SYGVQD (reference sequence). This CDR3 comprises 13 residues. V lost 4 bases and J 5 bases, leaving 11 bases between the germline ends. CDR3 protein: CASSVNRETEAFF. The CDR3 coding sequence is TGCGCCAGCAGTGTGAACAGGGAGACTGAAGCTTTCTTT.

The rearrangement uses TRBV5-1 and TRBJ1-6; a weak D match, TRBD1 (5 bases). The CDR3 has 15 residues. Between the trimmed V and J ends, which lost 0 bases and 9 bases, there was a span of 13 bases. Germline-derived CDR1 and CDR2 are SGHRS and YFSETQ. CDR3 nucleotides: TGCGCCAGCAGCTTGGAAGGGGCCGACGCTTCACCCCTCCACTTT. Translated, it gives CASSLEGADASPLHF.

This rearrangement joins TRBV5-1 to TRBJ1-2, with 7 nucleotides matching TRBD1. The germline gives CDR1 SGHRS, CDR2 YFSETQ. V lost 4 bases, J lost 8 bases, and 11 bases stayed unmatched. This CDR3 comprises 14 residues. This CDR3 is CASSPGTVVEGYTF. CDR3 in DNA: TGCGCCAGCAGCCCAGGGACAGTTGTCGAGGGCTACACCTTC.

The chain joins TRBV4-1 to TRBJ2-2, with a weak D call TRBD2 (5 bases). The CDR3 spans 13 residues. Germline assignment: CDR1 MGHRA and CDR2 YSYEKL. V was pared by 6 bases and J by 6 bases, with 11 bases between. The CDR3 here is CASRPKEAGELFF. In nucleotides, the CDR3 is TGCGCCAGCAGGCCAAAGGAGGCCGGGGAGCTGTTTTTT.

The chain combines TRBV9 with TRBJ1-2; D call uncertain. With 0 bases removed from V and 8 bases from J, the gap between germline ends came to 14 bases. Germline values: CDR1 SGDLS, CDR2 YYNGEE. The CDR3 has 14 residues. The CDR3 loop is CASSVANMPGGYTF. Written as DNA, the CDR3 is TGTGCCAGCAGCGTAGCAAATATGCCGGGGGGCTACACCTTC.

This clone occurred once. The chain uses TRBV12-3 or TRBV12-4 and TRBJ2-1; D may be TRBD1 (6 bases). The CDR3 runs 12 residues. Trimming pared 6 bases from V and 9 bases from J, leaving 12 bases between. The chain's CDR3 is CASRALGGEQFF. The CDR3 DNA sequence: TGTGCCAGCAGGGCCCTAGGGGGTGAGCAGTTCTTC.

The chain recombines TRBV4-1 with TRBJ1-2; weak D call: TRBD1 (5 bases). The V and J ends lost 3 bases and 2 bases respectively, with 22 bases between them. The CDR3 consists of 18 residues. The germline CDR1 and CDR2 sequences are MGHRA and YSYEKL. The CDR3 DNA sequence: TGCGCCAGCAGCCAGGTTCGAGGGTCGGGGGTAAAGAACTATGGCTACACCTTC. It encodes CASSQVRGSGVKNYGYTF.

The J gene is TRBJ2-1, the V gene TRBV3-1 (or the pseudogene TRBV3-2); 8 bases agree with TRBD2. Germline CDR1 LGHDT, CDR2 YNNKEL (reference sequence). The CDR3 covers 16 residues. V gave up 0 bases and J gave up 7 bases; unmatched junction bases: 8. The CDR3 reads CASSQDPGGARNEQFF. For the CDR3, the DNA is TGTGCCAGCAGCCAAGATCCCGGGGGGGCCAGGAATGAGCAGTTCTTC.

This chain joins TRBV6-5 and TRBJ2-7; the match to TRBD1 covers 9 bases. The CDR3 contains 14 residues. CDR1 and CDR2 from the germline V gene are MNHEY and SVGAGI. The junction had 3 bases not matched to a gene; V was cut back by 2 bases and J by 4 bases. The CDR3 DNA follows: TGTGCCAGCAGTTACAACAGGGGGCGGTACGAGCAGTACTTC. Encoded protein: CASSYNRGRYEQYF.

J is TRBJ2-3 and V is TRBV24-1; D not resolved. Per germline, CDR1 KGHDR and CDR2 SFDVKD. The V end was cut by 2 bases, the J end by 5 bases, with 4 bases between. CDR3 length equals 12 residues. CDR3 sequence reads: CATSDSLDTQYF. The CDR3 coding sequence is TGTGCCACCAGTGATTCACTAGATACGCAGTATTTT.